The source of this T cell receptor (beta chain) is a study of cytomegalovirus exposure and HLA in healthy donors. The PCR was carried out with 60 Vbeta primers and 13 Jbeta primers. In the study's own analysis: Tens of millions of unique TCR beta chains, roughly 11 million of them shared, were counted by a later analysis. This table comes from immunoSEQ multiplex PCR, and its TCRdb copy is limited to in-frame clones, with some not included. The DNA gave D and trimming, while V, J and clone size come from that table. The table has about 95,000 clones, more than 70% seen once; the top ten hold roughly 9.8%. A note on this clone: The antigen is unknown.

With V trimmed by 3 bases and J by 2 bases, 9 bases remained unmatched. CDR1 is KGHSH and CDR2 is LQKENI in the germline V gene. This CDR3 has 17 amino acids. Points from the study as a whole: What was likely a sequencing artifact was a cluster of highly shared sequence variants.

The J gene is TRBJ1-3, the V gene TRBV18; 8 bases are shared with TRBD1. The sequence was collected from a man younger than 35 in good health and CMV-seropositive. The sample was PBMCs. The CDR3 DNA is TGTGCCAGCTCACCCGTCGCGACAGGGGCCACTGGAAACACCATATATTTT. The encoded protein is CASSPVATGATGNTIYF.